Listed below are T cell receptor beta chains from one sample, sequenced in a study of OX40 agonist ivuxolimab in advanced cancers. Measured with immunoSEQ multiplex PCR; TCRdb has only the in-frame clones, and not every one. The sample has 70,000 to 95,000 clones; approximately 91% are singletons. The sequencing here drew on CD4+ or CD8+ T cells sorted from blood, taken in a trial of the OX40 agonist ivuxolimab. All receptors come from an adult with an advanced solid tumor such as melanoma, head and neck, liver or kidney cancer. Both conserved end residues are part of each CDR3.

v_call cdr3_aa
TRBV11-2 CASRKLAGGQYEQFF
TRBV6-5 CASSYGTGVDEQYF
TRBV9 CASSPEREGPQETQYF
TRBV25-1 CASSGTTGEYGEQFF
TRBV5-4 CASSSQKKEVTQYF
TRBV21-1 CASSSKAYEQYF
TRBV28 CASSLVTHFYGYTF
TRBV18 CASSQGTQLGYTF
TRBV18 CASSPLNRASSYNEQFF
TRBV4-1 CASSPLQNSPLHF
TRBV15 CATRGTRPQETQYF
TRBV29-1 CSVDGGLAGGETQYF
TRBV7-3 CASSSGLAGAYEQYF
TRBV5-1 CASSPGTGDDNEQFF
TRBV7-9 CASSSSSQGGSYNEQFF
TRBV19 CASSMRQGNTEAFF
TRBV4-2 CASSLGHWNTEAFF
TRBV5-1 CASSFRLATYNEQFF
TRBV19 CASSIYIAGEGVPLNEQFF
TRBV4-1 CASSQEQGDRYGYTF
TRBV4-2 CASSQDTGLNTEAFF
TRBV2 CASREGRETEAFF
TRBV30 CAWSPGTSSYGYTF
TRBV27 CASSLSGSYTQETQYF
TRBV4-1 CASSPVGFDYGYTF
TRBV19 CASSPDGSNQPQHF
TRBV13 CASSLQAASTDTQYF
TRBV28 CASSFREGTEAFF